These 26 T cell receptor beta chains came from one sample sequenced in a study of shared clonotypes between healthy human individuals. Profiled with immunoSEQ multiplex PCR; TCRdb holds only in-frame clones, not every one. The sample includes a few million clones, just over 90% of them seen just once. Sequenced sample: naive CD4+ T cells from PBMCs. Subset described: CD45RA+ positively selected. Every receptor here comes from a man aged 18 to 29 in good health. Some clones in this sample may be carry-over from other donors' samples.

Worth noting for this clone: Additional DNA sequences in this sample encode the identical CDR3. The V gene is TRBV28, the J gene TRBJ2-7; no reliable D call. Germline values: CDR1 MDHEN, CDR2 SYDVKM. The CDR3 consists of 15 residues. V was shortened by 3 bases and J by 0 bases, with 12 bases between the two germline ends. The DNA of the CDR3 is TGTGCCAGCAGTTTGGGCAGGACGAGCTCCTACGAGCAGTACTTC. It yields the protein CASSLGRTSSYEQYF. The full variable domain, with the rest looked up from reference TRBV28 and TRBJ2-7, is DVKVTQSSRYLVKRTGEKVFLECVQDMDHENMFWYRQDPGLGLRLIYFSYDVKMKEKGDIPEGYSVSREKKERFSLILESASTNQTSMYLCASSLGRTSSYEQYFGPGTRLTVT.

The V and J genes are TRBV28 and TRBJ1-2; D is unresolved. Trimming left V 3 bases short and J 4 bases short, with 9 bases between. The CDR3 has 13 residues. Per germline, CDR1 MDHEN and CDR2 SYDVKM. CDR3 region: CASSFIGFYGYTF. In DNA, the CDR3 is TGTGCCAGCAGTTTCATCGGTTTCTATGGCTACACCTTC.

This clone came up once. V usage is TRBV28 and J usage is TRBJ2-7; D gene uncertain. The V and J ends lost 6 bases and 6 bases respectively, with 15 bases between them. CDR3 length: 13 amino acids. CDR1 and CDR2 from the germline V gene are MDHEN and SYDVKM. CDR3 in amino acids: CASSSPRMGEQYF. CDR3 sequence (DNA): TGTGCCAGCAGCTCGCCCCGGATGGGCGAGCAGTACTTC.

The count of this clone is one. This chain uses TRBV9 with TRBJ2-3, with 7 bases lining up with TRBD2. The V gene end was trimmed by 2 bases and the J gene end by 4 bases; junction bases not matched to a gene: 4. The CDR3 is 14 residues long. Germline V lookup: CDR1 SGDLS, CDR2 YYNGEE. The CDR3: CASSVSGRADTQYF. For the CDR3, the DNA is TGTGCCAGCAGCGTGTCGGGGAGGGCAGATACGCAGTATTTT.

Points on this clone: The same CDR3 is also encoded by other DNA sequences in this sample. V gene TRBV10-3 combines with J gene TRBJ1-2; D is perhaps TRBD1 (5 bases). The CDR3 totals 12 residues. V was shortened by 3 bases and J by 4 bases, with 6 bases between the two germline ends. Germline V lookup: CDR1 ENHRY, CDR2 SYGVKD. The CDR3 bases are TGTGCCATCAGTGAAGGGACCTATGGCTACACCTTC. Its protein is CAISEGTYGYTF.

The chain recombines TRBV19 with TRBJ2-7; D unresolved. This CDR3 has 12 residues. The germline gives CDR1 LNHDA, CDR2 SQIVND (reference sequence). Trimming removed 2 bases from V and 7 bases from J, with 9 bases in between. In DNA, the CDR3 is TGTGCCAGTAGTATACGAGTCATAGAGCAGTACTTC. Its translation: CASSIRVIEQYF.

The chain joins TRBV5-1 to TRBJ2-1; 9 bases are a match to TRBD2. Germline lookup yields CDR1 SGHRS and CDR2 YFSETQ. This CDR3 comprises 15 residues. V lost 0 bases to trimming and J lost 5 bases; unmatched junction nucleotides: 3. The CDR3 spells CASSLAVAGDNEQFF. Here the CDR3 DNA reads TGCGCCAGCAGCTTGGCTGTAGCGGGGGACAATGAGCAGTTCTTC.

This chain uses TRBV9 with TRBJ2-7; D gene ambiguous. The CDR3 sequence is 16 residues long. Between the trimmed V and J ends, which lost 3 bases and 3 bases, there was a span of 19 bases. From germline, CDR1 is SGDLS and CDR2 YYNGEE. The CDR3 region is CASSARSSPLFYEQYF. CDR3 DNA sequence: TGTGCCAGCAGCGCTAGATCGAGCCCCTTGTTCTACGAGCAGTACTTC. Full variable domain (remainder filled in from reference TRBV9 and TRBJ2-7): DSGVTQTPKHLITATGQRVTLRCSPRSGDLSVYWYQQSLDQGLQFLIQYYNGEERAKGNILERFSAQQFPDLHSELNLSSLELGDSALYFCASSARSSPLFYEQYFGPGTRLTVT.

The gene calls are TRBV5-6 and TRBJ1-1; D is uncertain. This CDR3 spans 15 amino acids. Trimming shortened V by 1 base and J by 11 bases, and 21 bases separated the two germline ends. Per the germline V gene, CDR1 is SGHDT and CDR2 is YYEEEE. CDR3 nucleotide sequence: TGTGCCAGCAGCTTGAGCGGCATGGGAGAGATGAGGGCTTTCTTT. Its translation is CASSLSGMGEMRAFF.

The rearrangement joins TRBV18 to TRBJ1-1; D gene unclear. The CDR3 is made up of 13 amino acids. V was clipped by 0 bases and J by 5 bases, with 7 bases between them. Germline CDR1 is KGHSH and CDR2 is LQKENI. The CDR3: CASSPPGQTEAFF. Here the CDR3 DNA reads TGTGCCAGCTCACCACCTGGGCAAACTGAAGCTTTCTTT.

V is TRBV28 and J is TRBJ1-1; 9 bases line up with TRBD1. Unmatched junction bases numbered 12, after V lost 5 bases and J lost 2 bases. This CDR3 is 17 amino acids long. Germline-derived CDR1 and CDR2 are MDHEN and SYDVKM. CDR3 sequence (DNA): TGTGCCAGCAGTGACCGGGGACAGGGAGGCGCAAACACTGAAGCTTTCTTT. This codes for CASSDRGQGGANTEAFF.

This chain uses TRBV7-9 with TRBJ2-2; maybe TRBD1 (5 bases). This CDR3 has 16 amino acids. CDR1 is SEHNR and CDR2 is FQNEAQ in the germline V gene (reference sequence). V lost 8 bases, J lost 2 bases, and 18 bases lay in between. The CDR3 coding sequence is TGTGCCAGCGTCCTAGGTCCAGGACATAACACCGGGGAGCTGTTTTTT. Its protein product is CASVLGPGHNTGELFF. Full variable domain (outside the CDR3, taken from reference TRBV7-9 and TRBJ2-2): DTGVSQNPRHKITKRGQNVTFRCDPISEHNRLYWYRQTLGQGPEFLTYFQNEAQLEKSRLLSDRFSAERPKGSFSTLEIQRTEQGDSAMYLCASVLGPGHNTGELFFGEGSRLTVL.

A word on this clone: Compared with germline, one end of the junction differs, possibly owing to a read error. This sequence joins TRBV9 and TRBJ1-1, with D unclear. The V gene's germline CDR1 is SGDLS and CDR2 YYNGEE. There are 14 residues in the CDR3. The CDR3 nucleotides read TGTGCCAGCAGGGTAGACTCTCGACACACTGAAGCTTTCTTT. Translation: CASRVDSRHTEAFF.

CDR3 coding DNA: TGTGCCAGCACCCCTCGGGGAGCGGGGGGAGACAATGAGCAGTTCTTC. This gives the protein CASTPRGAGGDNEQFF. The V call is TRBV5-5, the J call TRBJ2-1, with TRBD2 matching 9 bases. Trimming removed 6 bases from V and 5 bases from J; junction bases left unmatched: 12. This CDR3 region has 16 residues. Germline lookup yields CDR1 SGHKS and CDR2 YYEKEE (reference sequence).

The chain recombines TRBV6-6 with TRBJ2-7; D may match TRBD1 or TRBD2 (5 bases each). CDR3 length equals 16 residues. The germline V gene encodes CDR1 MNHNY and CDR2 SVGAGI (reference sequence). Trimming shortened V by 6 bases and J by 3 bases, and 21 bases separated the two germline ends. The DNA of the CDR3 is TGTGCCAGCAGACCCCGGGGAAGGGGTACCCTCTACGAGCAGTACTTC. Its translation: CASRPRGRGTLYEQYF.

V gene TRBV5-1 combines with J gene TRBJ2-1; D not resolved. V lost 0 bases and J 1 base, leaving 8 bases between the germline ends. Germline V gene data show CDR1 as SGHRS and CDR2 as YFSETQ. The CDR3 covers 15 residues. CDR3 sequence reads: CASSLARPSYNEQFF. The CDR3 bases are TGCGCCAGCAGCTTGGCACGCCCTTCCTACAATGAGCAGTTCTTC.

The chain joins TRBV21-1 to TRBJ2-1; the table calls TRBD1, which could not be checked here. TRBV21-1 is a pseudogene segment. The CDR3 has 16 residues. The CDR3 region is CASRYPDGTGDNEQFF. In nucleotides, the CDR3 is TGTGCCAGCAGGTATCCGGACGGGACAGGGGATAATGAGCAGTTCTTC.

Details on this clone: Other nucleotide sequences in the sample specify the same CDR3. The rearrangement uses TRBV18 and TRBJ2-3; the D is unclear. V shed 3 bases and J shed 0 bases, with 7 bases lying between them. From germline, CDR1 is KGHSH and CDR2 LQKENI. This CDR3 is 14 amino acids long. The CDR3 sequence: CASSPQRSTDTQYF. The CDR3 nucleotides read TGTGCCAGCTCACCTCAACGAAGCACAGATACGCAGTATTTT.

Worth noting for this clone: The same CDR3 can be traced to other DNA sequences in this sample. The chain uses TRBV28 and TRBJ2-1; weak D call: TRBD2 (6 bases). V was shortened by 7 bases and J by 6 bases, with 13 bases between the two germline ends. The CDR3 sequence is 13 residues long. The germline CDR1 and CDR2 sequences are MDHEN and SYDVKM. Here the CDR3 DNA reads TGTGCCAGCACGGAGGGAGCCCGCAATGAGCAGTTCTTC. Translating it yields CASTEGARNEQFF.

The CDR3 bases are TGCGCCAGCAGATATAGGACCGGGACAGGGAATCTAACTAATGAAAAACTGTTTTTT. Amino acids: CASRYRTGTGNLTNEKLFF. The J gene is TRBJ1-4, the V gene TRBV23-1; 9 positions agree with TRBD1. TRBV23-1 is reported as an ORF; its role is uncertain. The J segment lost 1 base and the V segment lost 6 bases, leaving 15 bases of the junction unmatched. CDR3 length: 19 amino acids.

The count of this clone is one. At the DNA level, this CDR3 is encoded by other sequences in the same sample as well. This rearrangement joins TRBV19 to TRBJ1-1, with TRBD1 as a possible D gene (6 bases). The CDR3 has 14 residues. CDR1 is LNHDA and CDR2 is SQIVND in the germline V gene (reference sequence). V was pared by 4 bases and J by 0 bases, with 9 bases between. CDR3 loop: CASSRGGLNTEAFF. The CDR3, as DNA: TGTGCCAGTAGTAGAGGGGGTCTGAACACTGAAGCTTTCTTT.

The chain employs TRBV14 and TRBJ1-2; no firm D call. In germline, CDR1 is SGHDN, CDR2 FVKESK. The CDR3 loop spans 13 amino acids. V was shortened by 1 base and J by 5 bases, with 8 bases between the two germline ends. CDR3 in DNA: TGTGCCAGCAGCCAAGGGGTGGATTATGGCTACACCTTC. Amino acids: CASSQGVDYGYTF.

This chain uses TRBV5-1 with TRBJ1-2; D is possibly TRBD1 (6 bases). Germline values: CDR1 SGHRS, CDR2 YFSETQ. V lost 5 bases to trimming and J lost 5 bases, with 22 bases between them. This CDR3 is built from 16 residues. CDR3 residues: CASRTGTQSTSYGYTF. For the CDR3, the DNA is TGCGCCAGCAGAACAGGGACCCAGTCAACCTCTTATGGCTACACCTTC.

DNA of the CDR3: TGCGCCAGCAGTCAATCGGTCTCCTGGGGGAACACTGAAGCTTTCTTT. Translated: CASSQSVSWGNTEAFF. The chain carries TRBV23-1 and TRBJ1-1; D is uncertain. TRBV23-1 is an ORF; its function is uncertain. The ends were cut back, 0 bases at V and 1 base at J, with 12 bases in the middle. This CDR3 has 16 amino acids.

The CDR3 loop reads CSVERGASNTEAFF. The CDR3 DNA reads TGCAGCGTTGAGCGGGGGGCCTCGAACACTGAAGCTTTCTTT. V gene TRBV29-1 combines with J gene TRBJ1-1, with D possibly matching TRBD1 (6 bases). V was cut by 3 bases and J by 1 base, with 12 bases left in between. Germline lookup yields CDR1 SQVTM and CDR2 ANQGSEA. This CDR3 spans 14 amino acids. Combining the CDR3 with reference TRBV29-1 and TRBJ1-1 gives the whole variable domain SAVISQKPSRDICQRGTSLTIQCQVDSQVTMMFWYRQQPGQSLTLIATANQGSEATYESGFVIDKFPISRPNLTFSTLTVSNMSPEDSSIYLCSVERGASNTEAFFGQGTRLTVV.

V gene TRBV7-2 combines with J gene TRBJ2-3; 12 bases match TRBD2. The germline V gene has CDR1 SGHTA and CDR2 FQGNSA. The CDR3 has 16 amino acids. After removal of 6 bases from V and 6 bases from J, the junction contained 10 bases not matched to a gene. The CDR3 region has the DNA TGTGCCAGCAGGACCGGACTAGCGGGACTCAGGGATACGCAGTATTTT. Its protein is CASRTGLAGLRDTQYF.